The 8 T cell receptor beta chains below were found in one sample sequenced in a study of T cells in Graves' hyperthyroidism and ophthalmopathy. What was amplified from RNA transcripts were TCR beta CDR3 regions. TCR CDR3 underwent first-round RT-PCR with the HTBI primer set. From the multiplex PCR reads, TCRdb called clonotypes with MiXCR, one entry per CDR3 protein. This sample has fewer than 450,000 distinct CDR3 sequences, with over 12% found just once. The sequenced material came from blood. The receptors derive from a woman in her sixties with Graves' ophthalmopathy.

This clonotype was counted ten times or more. CDR3 DNA: TGTGCCAGCAGTTTAAGACGGGAGGGCCTCGAGCAGTACTTC. Its translation: CASSLRREGLEQYF. The V call is TRBV27, the J call TRBJ2-7; 8 bases match TRBD2. V lost 2 bases, J lost 6 bases, and 6 bases stayed unmatched. Germline CDR1 MNHEY, CDR2 SMNVEV (reference sequence). The CDR3 length is 14 residues.

In its sample, this clonotype was seen a few times. The chain employs TRBV27 and TRBJ2-2; D is perhaps TRBD2 (5 bases). CDR1 MNHEY and CDR2 SMNVEV come from the germline V gene (reference sequence). CDR3 length equals 16 residues. V was trimmed by 5 bases and J by 1 base, leaving 14 bases between them. This CDR3 is CASSPAEEVNTGELFF. In DNA, the CDR3 is TGTGCCAGCAGTCCAGCCGAGGAGGTGAACACCGGGGAGCTGTTTTTT.

V is TRBV28 and J is TRBJ1-3, with TRBD1 matching 8 bases. CDR1 and CDR2 from the germline V gene are MDHEN and SYDVKM. Trimming removed 5 bases from V and 5 bases from J; junction bases left unmatched: 14. The CDR3 loop spans 17 amino acids. This CDR3 is CASSPTGTGLIRNTIYF. CDR3 bases: TGTGCCAGCAGTCCCACCGGGACAGGACTTATTAGAAACACCATATATTTT.

This clonotype was counted many times. The chain joins TRBV10-2 to TRBJ2-1; 14 positions agree with TRBD2. The length of the CDR3 is 17 residues. Germline assignment: CDR1 WSHSY and CDR2 SAAADI. J was trimmed by 2 bases and V by 4 bases; bases with no gene match: 4. CDR3 region: CASSVGLAGVAYNEQFF. Here the CDR3 DNA reads TGCGCCAGCAGTGTGGGACTAGCGGGAGTCGCCTACAATGAGCAGTTCTTC.

This clonotype was detected ten times or more. V gene TRBV5-1 combines with J gene TRBJ2-2, with 11 bases identical to TRBD2. Per the germline V gene, CDR1 is SGHRS and CDR2 is YFSETQ. V was pared by 0 bases and J by 4 bases, with 2 bases of the junction left unmatched. The CDR3 runs 16 residues. This CDR3 reads CASSLVLAGGTGELFF. For the CDR3, the DNA is TGCGCCAGCAGCTTGGTTCTAGCGGGAGGCACCGGGGAGCTGTTTTTT. Full variable domain (rest looked up from reference TRBV5-1 and TRBJ2-2): KAGVTQTPRYLIKTRGQQVTLSCSPISGHRSVSWYQQTPGQGLQFLFEYFSETQRNKGNFPGRFSGRQFSNSRSEMNVSTLELGDSALYLCASSLVLAGGTGELFFGEGSRLTVL.

This clonotype was counted at least ten times. The genes are TRBV20-1 and TRBJ2-5; 8 positions match TRBD1. V gave up 3 bases and J gave up 4 bases; unmatched junction bases: 7. Germline V gene data show CDR1 as DFQATT and CDR2 as SNEGSKA (reference sequence). The CDR3 extends over 14 amino acids. CDR3 amino acids: CSARKDRGGETQYF. The CDR3 DNA reads as TGCAGTGCTAGGAAAGACAGGGGTGGAGAGACCCAGTACTTC.

This clonotype was counted ten times or more. The rearrangement links TRBV5-1 to TRBJ2-1; the D is unclear. With 2 bases removed from V and 6 bases from J, the gap between germline ends came to 6 bases. The germline V gene encodes CDR1 SGHRS and CDR2 YFSETQ. This CDR3 spans 12 amino acids. The CDR3 region is CASSLEPNEQFF. CDR3 sequence (DNA): TGCGCCAGCAGCTTAGAGCCCAATGAGCAGTTCTTC.

This clonotype was seen many times. The chain recombines TRBV30 with TRBJ2-2, with 7 bases aligning to TRBD2. Germline CDR1 reads GTSNPN; CDR2 reads SVGIG (reference sequence). CDR3 length: 13 amino acids. The V and J ends lost 2 bases and 5 bases, in that order; junction bases with no gene match: 2. In DNA, the CDR3 is TGTGCCTGGAGTATGCGGGGGACCGGGGAGCTGTTTTTT. Translation: CAWSMRGTGELFF. The variable domain in full, with the rest retrieved from reference TRBV30 and TRBJ2-2, is SQTIHQWPATLVQPVGSPLSLECTVEGTSNPNLYWYRQAAGRGLQLLFYSVGIGQISSEVPQNLSASRPQDRQFILSSKKLLLSDSGFYLCAWSMRGTGELFFGEGSRLTVL.